What follows are 26 T cell receptor beta chains derived from one specimen sequenced in a study of T cell changes during pregnancy in multiple sclerosis. Repertoires were generated with immunoSEQ multiplex PCR, while TCRdb's copy carries only in-frame clones and drops some. The sample comprises around 69,000 clones, almost 95% of which are singletons, and just under 2% rests with the top ten. The sequences come from peripheral blood, collected in the third trimester of pregnancy. The receptors originated from a female donor in good health, enrolled as a control in a pregnancy study.

The V gene is TRBV7-9, the J gene TRBJ1-3; D possibly corresponds to TRBD1 (5 bases). V was cut by 0 bases and J by 1 base, with 13 bases left in between. The CDR3 spans 17 residues. Germline V gives CDR1 SEHNR, CDR2 FQNEAQ (reference sequence). The CDR3 loop reads CASSLAFRVGSGNTIYF. The CDR3 DNA is TGTGCCAGCAGCTTAGCGTTCAGGGTTGGGTCTGGAAACACCATATATTTT.

The J gene is TRBJ2-5, the V gene TRBV18, with no clear D. The CDR3 sequence is 13 residues long. V was trimmed by 4 bases and J by 1 base, leaving 7 bases between them. The germline V gene encodes CDR1 KGHSH and CDR2 LQKENI. The CDR3 reads CASSLHSQETQYF. CDR3 bases: TGTGCCAGCTCACTTCACAGCCAAGAGACCCAGTACTTC.

The rearrangement uses TRBV30 and TRBJ2-3, with D possibly being TRBD2 (7 bases). V was pared by 5 bases and J by 1 base, with 16 bases between. CDR1 and CDR2 from the germline V gene are GTSNPN and SVGIG (reference sequence). The CDR3 contains 15 residues. The CDR3 region has the DNA TGTGCCTGGCGGGGGAGGGGGGCTGGCACAGATACGCAGTATTTT. It is translated as CAWRGRGAGTDTQYF.

The V call is TRBV7-9, the J call TRBJ2-7; D is possibly TRBD1 (5 bases). This CDR3 is built from 13 residues. V was pared by 5 bases and J by 6 bases, with 14 bases between. CDR1 is SEHNR, CDR2 FQNEAQ, per germline (reference sequence). In nucleotides, the CDR3 is TGTGCCAGCAGCCCCAGTGGGGCTCTCGAGCAGTACTTC. Residues: CASSPSGALEQYF.

The CDR3: CASSLSGDRVDGYTF. In DNA, the CDR3 is TGTGCCAGCAGTTTATCAGGGGACAGGGTGGATGGCTACACCTTC. The chain has TRBV27 and TRBJ1-2, with 9 bases that match TRBD1. Germline CDR1 reads MNHEY; CDR2 reads SMNVEV (reference sequence). CDR3 length equals 15 residues. Trimming removed 0 bases from V and 6 bases from J; junction bases left unmatched: 5.

CDR3 coding DNA: TGTGCCAGCAGCTACCGGGGAAGAAATGAGCAGTTCTTC. It specifies CASSYRGRNEQFF. The V call is TRBV5-8, the J call TRBJ2-1, with a weak D call TRBD2 (5 bases). The CDR3 has 13 amino acids. V was cut by 3 bases and J by 7 bases, with 11 bases left in between. Germline CDR1 SGHTS, CDR2 YDEGEE.

The CDR3 sequence is CASGPYSGANVLTF. In DNA form, the CDR3 reads TGTGCCAGCGGGCCCTACTCTGGGGCCAACGTCCTGACTTTC. The chain has TRBV11-2 and TRBJ2-6; D gene unclear. Trimming pared 8 bases from V and 0 bases from J, leaving 8 bases between. In germline, CDR1 is SGHAT, CDR2 FQNNGV. The CDR3 totals 14 residues.

This clone was seen a single time. V and J are TRBV2 and TRBJ1-2; D ambiguous. Germline assignment: CDR1 SNHLY and CDR2 FYNNEI. The germline V and J ends were trimmed by 0 bases and 4 bases, with 15 bases remaining between them. There are 16 residues in the CDR3. The CDR3 sequence is CASSEALGRAGYGYTF. The CDR3 coding sequence is TGTGCCAGCAGTGAAGCGCTGGGGAGGGCTGGCTATGGCTACACCTTC.

The sample holds a few counts of this clone. The V call is TRBV27, the J call TRBJ2-7; 15 nucleotides line up with TRBD2. The CDR3 length is 17 residues. The V and J ends lost 5 bases and 7 bases, in that order; junction bases with no gene match: 12. The germline V gene has CDR1 MNHEY and CDR2 SMNVEV (reference sequence). CDR3 in DNA: TGTGCCAGCAGTGCCCCGGGACTAGCGGGAGGACCGAAGGAGCAGTACTTC. Translation gives CASSAPGLAGGPKEQYF.

The chain couples TRBV7-5 to TRBJ2-3; the table's D call, TRBD1, has no DNA check behind it. TRBV7-5 is flagged as a pseudogene. The CDR3 has 16 residues. CDR3 bases: TGTGCCAGAAGCTCACAGGGTGTGGGGAGCACAGATACGCAGTATTTT. Protein sequence: CARSSQGVGSTDTQYF.

This chain links TRBV7-8 with TRBJ2-2; the D gene is possibly TRBD1 (11 bases). Looked up from germline, CDR1 is SGHVS and CDR2 is FQNEAQ. The CDR3 is made up of 20 amino acids. The germline V and J ends were trimmed by 5 bases and 4 bases, with 29 bases remaining between them. The CDR3 loop reads CASSTADRGLAGVITGELFF. The DNA for the CDR3 is TGTGCCAGCAGCACTGCGGACAGGGGGCTAGCGGGAGTCATCACCGGGGAGCTGTTTTTT.

The rearrangement links TRBV13 to TRBJ2-5; 7 nucleotides line up with TRBD2. Germline values: CDR1 PRHDT, CDR2 FYEKMQ (reference sequence). J was trimmed by 3 bases and V by 5 bases; bases with no gene match: 6. The CDR3 covers 14 residues. The CDR3 nucleotides read TGTGCCAGCAGCACTCGGACTAGAAAAGAGACCCAGTACTTC. It translates to CASSTRTRKETQYF.

The J gene is TRBJ2-4, the V gene TRBV7-9; 11 nucleotides agree with TRBD2. The CDR3 runs to 16 residues. The junction had 4 bases not matched to a gene; V was cut back by 6 bases and J by 0 bases. The germline gives CDR1 SEHNR, CDR2 FQNEAQ (reference sequence). Here the CDR3 DNA reads TGTGCCAGCAGTTTTAGCGGGGGGGTAGCCAAAAACATTCAGTACTTC. The encoded protein is CASSFSGGVAKNIQYF.

The V gene is TRBV7-3, the J gene TRBJ2-3; 10 nucleotides line up with TRBD2. V gave up 8 bases and J gave up 5 bases; unmatched junction bases: 7. Germline V gene sequence: CDR1 SGHTA, CDR2 FQGTGA. The length of the CDR3 is 14 residues. CDR3 sequence (DNA): TGTGCCAGCGCTCTAGCGGGGGTTGTAGATACGCAGTATTTT. Translated, it gives CASALAGVVDTQYF.

The chain uses TRBV29-1 and TRBJ1-2; the D is unclear. CDR3 length: 11 residues. Germline CDR1 reads SQVTM; CDR2 reads ANQGSEA. V shed 0 bases and J shed 8 bases, with 7 bases lying between them. In nucleotides, the CDR3 is TGCAGCGTTGAAGAGGGAGGCGGCTACACCTTC. Amino acids: CSVEEGGGYTF.

The V call is TRBV4-1, the J call TRBJ1-4, with 8 bases lining up with TRBD1. V lost 3 bases to trimming and J lost 8 bases; unmatched junction nucleotides: 5. CDR1 and CDR2 from the germline V gene are MGHRA and YSYEKL. The CDR3 contains 14 residues. The CDR3 loop reads CASSQDRVGEKLFF. The CDR3 coding sequence is TGCGCCAGCAGCCAGGACAGGGTAGGGGAAAAACTGTTTTTT.

V gene TRBV5-1 combines with J gene TRBJ2-1, with D perhaps matching TRBD1 (6 bases). CDR1 and CDR2 (germline): SGHRS, YFSETQ. The CDR3 extends over 16 amino acids. V dropped 3 bases and J dropped 4 bases, with 17 bases sitting between them. The DNA for the CDR3 is TGCGCCAGCAGCTCCCCGGAGGCAGGGGTTTACAATGAGCAGTTCTTC. This gives the protein CASSSPEAGVYNEQFF.

The gene calls are TRBV6-5 and TRBJ1-5, with TRBD1 identical over 9 bases. With 5 bases clipped from V and 8 bases from J, the junction kept 4 bases outside the gene matches. Germline V lookup: CDR1 MNHEY, CDR2 SVGAGI. This CDR3 has 13 residues. The CDR3 loop reads CASSPDRGKPQHF. The CDR3 DNA sequence: TGTGCCAGCAGTCCGGACAGGGGAAAGCCCCAGCATTTT.

The rearrangement uses TRBV28 and TRBJ2-7, with a weak D call TRBD2 (6 bases). Germline V gene sequence: CDR1 MDHEN, CDR2 SYDVKM. This CDR3 has 14 residues. With 2 bases removed from V and 4 bases from J, the gap between germline ends came to 12 bases. CDR3 loop: CASSLGRGPYEQYF. The DNA of the CDR3 is TGTGCCAGCAGTTTAGGGCGGGGTCCGTACGAGCAGTACTTC.

This rearrangement joins TRBV5-1 to TRBJ2-5; 8 nucleotides align to TRBD1. The J call is doubtful: the DNA matches TRBJ2-7 better. CDR3 length: 14 residues. Germline CDR1 and CDR2: SGHRS and YFSETQ. The chain's CDR3 is CASSAGTGSYEQYF. The CDR3 nucleotides are TGCGCCAGCAGCGCCGGGACAGGCTCCTACGAGCAGTACTTC.

The genes are TRBV9 and TRBJ2-2; 9 bases match TRBD2. CDR1 and CDR2 from the germline V gene are SGDLS and YYNGEE. Losses at the gene ends were 0 bases for V and 4 bases for J; bases not matched to a gene: 10. The CDR3 extends over 18 amino acids. The CDR3 DNA reads TGTGCCAGCAGCGTAGTCGATAGCGGGAGAACTCCCACCGGGGAGCTGTTTTTT. This encodes CASSVVDSGRTPTGELFF.

The chain combines TRBV6-5 with TRBJ2-3, with a possible D match to TRBD2 (6 bases). V dropped 5 bases and J dropped 1 base, with 13 bases sitting between them. The CDR3 totals 15 residues. Germline V gives CDR1 MNHEY, CDR2 SVGAGI. The CDR3 region has the DNA TGTGCCAGCAGTCGACCCCCTAGCGGCACAGATACGCAGTATTTT. It specifies CASSRPPSGTDTQYF.

The chain uses TRBV19 and TRBJ1-1, with 7 nucleotides matching TRBD1. This CDR3 region has 16 residues. Germline trimming cut 7 bases from V and 0 bases from J; bases unmatched to any gene: 11. Germline V gene lookup returns CDR1 LNHDA and CDR2 SQIVND (reference sequence). As DNA, the CDR3 is TGTGCCAGTATCCCCCTGACAGGGTTGATGAACACTGAAGCTTTCTTT. Its translation: CASIPLTGLMNTEAFF.

The gene calls are TRBV28 and TRBJ2-2, with D possibly TRBD2 on 6 matching bases. Germline values: CDR1 MDHEN, CDR2 SYDVKM. The CDR3 is 16 residues long. The V gene lost 1 base and the J gene lost 6 bases, with 15 bases spanning the gap. The CDR3 DNA sequence: TGTGCCAGCAGTTTATATAGGAGGGGCGGTTCCGGGGAGCTGTTTTTT. This translates into CASSLYRRGGSGELFF.

The chain's CDR3 is CASKGHHITGELFF. The CDR3 bases are TGTGCCAGCAAGGGACACCATATAACCGGGGAGCTGTTTTTT. The chain carries TRBV6-7 and TRBJ2-2; tentative D call: TRBD1 (6 bases). TRBV6-7 qualifies as an ORF whose function is uncertain. The V end was cut by 7 bases, the J end by 5 bases, with 14 bases between. The CDR3 consists of 14 residues.

The chain recombines TRBV6-5 with TRBJ1-2; D gene uncertain. This CDR3 spans 15 amino acids. V lost 0 bases and J lost 2, with 10 bases in between. The germline V gene encodes CDR1 MNHEY and CDR2 SVGAGI. This chain's CDR3 is CASSYSITQNYGYTF. DNA for the CDR3: TGTGCCAGCAGTTACTCGATAACACAGAACTATGGCTACACCTTC.